The T cell receptor (beta chain) described here comes from a study of shared clonotypes between healthy human individuals. Per germline, CDR1 LGHNA and CDR2 YNFKEQ. The V end was cut by 4 bases, the J end by 10 bases, with 25 bases between. The CDR3 covers 16 residues. Libraries were prepared by immunoSEQ multiplex PCR; TCRdb keeps only in-frame clonotypes and omits some of them. The profile covers hundreds of thousands of clones, with around 78% appearing a single time and approximately 12% taken by the ten largest. The TCR sequence derives from a woman in her forties in good health. Some clones in this sample may be carry-over from other donors' samples. The sequencing sample was made of PBMCs. The chain carries TRBV4-2 and TRBJ1-1; D not resolved. DNA of the CDR3: TGTGCCAGCAGCCCCAGGCGTCCGACCCTAAGCGTTATAGCTTTCTTT. This translates into CASSPRRPTLSVIAFF.